This note documents a single T cell receptor (beta chain) sequence. As yet, its antigen is unknown. The data originate from a study of cytomegalovirus exposure and HLA in healthy donors. Turning to the study itself: The same platform as the approximately 640 first-cohort repertoires was used for the 120 validation repertoires, a later analysis reported.

Produced via immunoSEQ multiplex PCR; TCRdb's table is partial and in-frame only. The data show about 71,000 clones, 94% seen once. General study findings and limits: Reports described diagnosis of cytomegalovirus status by the classifier as highly specific and sensitive. First-cohort TCR clusters tended to co-occur in the approximately 120 validation repertoires, a later analysis found. There were three CMV-associated chains whose specificity for CMV antigens was confirmed in vitro.

Trimming removed 4 bases from V and 8 bases from J, with 9 bases in between. The V gene's germline CDR1 is MNHEY and CDR2 SVGAGI. The CDR3 contains 13 residues. The clonotype originates from a woman aged 18-29 years in good health and CMV-seronegative. Sequenced input: PBMCs. The J gene is TRBJ1-6, the V gene TRBV6-5, with no clear D. CDR3 region: CASSSYRDSPLHF. DNA for the CDR3: TGTGCCAGCAGTTCCTACCGAGATTCACCCCTCCACTTT.